This TCR beta chain was documented in a study of cytomegalovirus exposure and HLA in healthy donors. Study context: T cells numbering about 179 million yielded more than 95 million unique TCR beta sequences in an earlier analysis. Drawn from HLA-typed donors, 80 million to 95 million unique TCRs were held in an early data release.

Primers for the PCR totalled 60 Vbeta and 13 Jbeta. Method: immunoSEQ multiplex PCR; TCRdb's copy keeps in-frame clones and lacks some. The sample shows 100,000 or so clones, roughly 80% of them seen only once. Germline assignment: CDR1 SGHTA and CDR2 FQGNSA. CDR3 length: 16 residues. The ends lost 5 bases at V and 11 bases at J; junction bases unmatched: 15. With regard to this clone: Its antigen is undetermined.

Study-level results: Some segments of the V type, notably TRBV6-2 and TRBV6-3, were excluded as indistinguishable. Researchers catalogued 164 TCR beta chains as cytomegalovirus-associated.

V gene TRBV7-2 combines with J gene TRBJ1-3, with 10 bases fitting TRBD1. The sample consisted of PBMCs. The origin of this receptor is a female donor in good health and CMV-seronegative. In DNA form, the CDR3 reads TGTGCCAGCAGCCCTTACCTTGGACAGGGGGGAGTCGCCATATATTTT. The encoded protein is CASSPYLGQGGVAIYF. The full variable domain, completed using reference TRBV7-2 and TRBJ1-3, is GAGVSQSPSNKVTEKGKDVELRCDPISGHTALYWYRQSLGQGLEFLIYFQGNSAPDKSGLPSDRFSAERTGGSVSTLTIQRTQQEDSAVYLCASSPYLGQGGVAIYFGEGSWLTVV.